The clone carrying this TCR beta chain was seen many times. A library of TCRbeta sequences, prepared with unique molecular identifiers, was generated. TCRdb recomputed calls from the PCR reads with MiXCR, one row per CDR3 protein. The sample shows hundreds of thousands of distinct CDR3 sequences, about 11% of them seen only once. This sample is part of a study of T-cell reconstitution after alpha-beta-depleted transplantation in children. The junction had 0 bases not matched to a gene; V was cut back by 3 bases and J by 0 bases. The CDR3 length is 16 residues. Germline lookup yields CDR1 DFQATT and CDR2 SNEGSKA (reference sequence).

This material consisted of PBMCs from the stem cell graft donor, taken from the stem cell graft. The clonotype was recovered from a human donor who donated a stem cell graft to a child with acute lymphoblastic leukemia. The gene calls are TRBV20-1 and TRBJ2-6, with 12 bases that match TRBD2. The CDR3, as DNA: TGCAGTGCTAGGACTAGCGGGAGCTCTGGGGCCAACGTCCTGACTTTC. It specifies CSARTSGSSGANVLTF.